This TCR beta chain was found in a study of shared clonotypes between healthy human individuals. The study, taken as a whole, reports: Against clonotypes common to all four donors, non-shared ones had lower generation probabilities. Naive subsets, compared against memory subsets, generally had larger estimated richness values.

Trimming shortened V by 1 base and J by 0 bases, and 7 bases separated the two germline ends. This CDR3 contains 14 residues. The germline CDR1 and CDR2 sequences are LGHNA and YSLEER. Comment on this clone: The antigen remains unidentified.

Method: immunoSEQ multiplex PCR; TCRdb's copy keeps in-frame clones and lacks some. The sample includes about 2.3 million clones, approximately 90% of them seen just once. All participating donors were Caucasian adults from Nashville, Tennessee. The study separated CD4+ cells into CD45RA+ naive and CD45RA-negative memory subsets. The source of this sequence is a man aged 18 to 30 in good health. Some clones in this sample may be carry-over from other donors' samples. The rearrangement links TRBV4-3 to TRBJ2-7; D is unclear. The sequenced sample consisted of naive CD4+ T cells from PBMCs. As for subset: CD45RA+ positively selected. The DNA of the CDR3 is TGCGCCAGCAGCCAAGCGGCCTACTCCTACGAGCAGTACTTC. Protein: CASSQAAYSYEQYF.